Following are 32 T cell receptor beta chains from one sample sequenced in a study of blood T cell repertoires in COVID-19 (dated by TCRdb to 2020 to 2022). The library was produced with the immunoSEQ multiplex PCR assay. As stored in TCRdb, this immuneACCESS dataset retains in-frame rearrangements with V and J assigned. A fraction of the clones does not appear; measured against another copy, unresolved V genes explain less than half of the discrepancy, and the remainder lacks a known reason. The sample table contains over 200,000 clones; only one count was recorded for approximately 82% of them. Around 2% of the sample lies in the top ten. The specimen was peripheral blood. The receptors were gathered from a man aged 35 to 55 who had recovered from COVID-19.

The chain joins TRBV6-1 to TRBJ1-5, with unresolved D. The CDR3 consists of 13 residues. Trimming left V 8 bases short and J 2 bases short, with 10 bases between. Per germline, CDR1 MNHNS and CDR2 SASEGT. The CDR3 DNA is TGTGCCAGCGACATAAAGGGCAATCAGCCCCAGCATTTT. Amino acid sequence: CASDIKGNQPQHF.

The chain joins TRBV2 to TRBJ1-1; 7 bases agree with TRBD1. The V gene end was trimmed by 5 bases and the J gene end by 3 bases; junction bases not matched to a gene: 9. Per the germline V gene, CDR1 is SNHLY and CDR2 is FYNNEI. This CDR3 has 15 amino acids. The CDR3 here is CASSSSGRGYTEAFF. As DNA, the CDR3 is TGTGCCAGCAGTTCCTCAGGCAGGGGGTACACTGAAGCTTTCTTT.

This chain joins TRBV10-3 and TRBJ1-6, with D possibly being TRBD1 (5 bases). Deletions cut 11 bases from V and 3 bases from J, with 11 bases between. The germline CDR1 and CDR2 sequences are ENHRY and SYGVKD. The CDR3 is 13 amino acids. In DNA form, the CDR3 reads TGTGCCTCCAGGGAATTCTATAATTCACCCCTCCACTTT. It translates to CASREFYNSPLHF.

The CDR3 DNA sequence: TGTGCCAGCTCACCACAGGGACAGGGGGCCAATTCACCCCTCCACTTT. It codes for CASSPQGQGANSPLHF. V gene TRBV18 combines with J gene TRBJ1-6; 12 bases map to TRBD1. V dropped 1 base and J dropped 7; count of bases not matched to a gene: 2. The length of the CDR3 is 16 residues. CDR1 KGHSH and CDR2 LQKENI come from the germline V gene.

This clone has just one count. A junction boundary mismatches the germline segment, possibly from a read error. V and J are TRBV15 and TRBJ2-7; 9 positions agree with TRBD1. The germline CDR1 and CDR2 sequences are LNHNV and YYDKDF (reference sequence). This CDR3 is 13 amino acids long. The CDR3, as DNA: TGTGCCACCAGCAGAGATTGGGGACAGGGTCAGCACTTC. Protein sequence: CATSRDWGQGQHF.

The V call is TRBV6-2 or TRBV6-3, the J call TRBJ2-1; TRBD2 matches 10 bases. Germline assignment: CDR1 MNHEY and CDR2 SVGEGT. Trimming at V came to 4 bases and at J to 0 bases, leaving 6 bases not matched to a gene. The CDR3 is 17 amino acids. The CDR3 DNA follows: TGTGCCAGCAGTTCTATACGGACTAGCGGCTCCTACAATGAGCAGTTCTTC. This gives the protein CASSSIRTSGSYNEQFF.

The sample holds a few counts of this clone. The rearrangement links TRBV18 to TRBJ1-2, with 10 bases that match TRBD1. The CDR3 extends over 16 amino acids. The V and J ends lost 4 bases and 4 bases, in that order; junction bases with no gene match: 9. Germline lookup yields CDR1 KGHSH and CDR2 LQKENI. The CDR3 DNA reads as TGTGCCAGCTCACGGGAACCGACAGGGGGCACCTATGGCTACACCTTC. Translation: CASSREPTGGTYGYTF.

V and J are TRBV5-1 and TRBJ2-1; 8 bases are a match to TRBD2. V dropped 0 bases and J dropped 2; count of bases not matched to a gene: 7. CDR1 SGHRS and CDR2 YFSETQ come from the germline V gene. The CDR3 is made up of 17 amino acids. CDR3 nucleotides: TGCGCCAGCAGCTTGGCCCCGGCGGGAGGTCCCTACAATGAGCAGTTCTTC. It encodes CASSLAPAGGPYNEQFF.

This chain links TRBV3-1 (or the pseudogene TRBV3-2) with TRBJ2-5; perhaps TRBD2 as D (6 bases). Germline CDR1 is LGHDT and CDR2 is YNNKEL (reference sequence). This CDR3 is built from 17 residues. V was shortened by 1 base and J by 8 bases, with 23 bases between the two germline ends. The CDR3 protein is CASSQGMSSVEWVTQYF. The CDR3 DNA follows: TGTGCCAGCAGCCAAGGGATGTCTAGCGTCGAGTGGGTCACCCAGTACTTC.

The chain is built from TRBV19 and TRBJ1-2; D perhaps matches TRBD1 (5 bases). Germline V lookup: CDR1 LNHDA, CDR2 SQIVND (reference sequence). Deletions cut 3 bases from V and 0 bases from J, with 11 bases between. The CDR3 runs 15 residues. In nucleotides, the CDR3 is TGTGCCAGTAGTATTGCAGGGTTACCTAACTATGGCTACACCTTC. Amino acid sequence: CASSIAGLPNYGYTF.

V and J are TRBV6-5 and TRBJ2-7; maybe TRBD1 (6 bases). The CDR3 totals 15 residues. Germline V gives CDR1 MNHEY, CDR2 SVGAGI. V was trimmed by 7 bases and J by 1 base, leaving 17 bases between them. The CDR3 sequence: CASTRRTVRSYEQYF. As DNA, the CDR3 is TGTGCCAGCACCCGGAGGACAGTGAGATCCTACGAGCAGTACTTC.

The chain has TRBV9 and TRBJ2-7; a possible D gene is TRBD2 (6 bases). V dropped 2 bases and J dropped 2 bases, with 11 bases sitting between them. Germline V gives CDR1 SGDLS, CDR2 YYNGEE. This CDR3 spans 14 amino acids. The DNA of the CDR3 is TGTGCCAGCAGCGTCGGAGGGCAGACCTACGAGCAGTACTTC. It specifies CASSVGGQTYEQYF.

V usage is TRBV11-3 and J usage is TRBJ2-7; 7 bases are a match to TRBD1. With 5 bases clipped from V and 4 bases from J, the junction kept 5 bases outside the gene matches. Germline values: CDR1 SGHNT, CDR2 YENEEA. CDR3 length equals 13 residues. The CDR3 sequence: CASSQGERYEQYF. DNA of the CDR3: TGTGCCAGCAGCCAGGGGGAGAGATACGAGCAGTACTTC.

CDR3 protein: CASRYADTQYF. The CDR3 DNA sequence: TGTGCCAGCAGATATGCAGATACGCAGTATTTT. The V call is TRBV2, the J call TRBJ2-3, with D uncertain. Germline lookup yields CDR1 SNHLY and CDR2 FYNNEI. The CDR3 has 11 residues. Trimming pared 6 bases from V and 4 bases from J, leaving 5 bases between.

The gene calls are TRBV6-6 and TRBJ2-3; D may be TRBD2 (6 bases). Trimming took off 5 bases at V and 0 bases at J, with 18 bases between the two ends. This CDR3 spans 17 amino acids. Germline CDR1 is MNHNY and CDR2 is SVGAGI (reference sequence). The CDR3 is CASSRMGGGSSTDTQYF. The CDR3 coding sequence is TGTGCCAGCAGTCGCATGGGGGGAGGCTCTAGCACAGATACGCAGTATTTT.

The V call is TRBV5-4, the J call TRBJ1-1; 10 nucleotides agree with TRBD1. The germline gives CDR1 SGHNT, CDR2 YYREEE (reference sequence). V lost 4 bases, J lost 0 bases, and 6 bases stayed unmatched. This CDR3 comprises 16 residues. The CDR3: CASSRGTGEMNTEAFF. In nucleotides, the CDR3 is TGTGCCAGCAGCCGGGGGACAGGGGAAATGAACACTGAAGCTTTCTTT.

The V call is TRBV7-9, the J call TRBJ1-2; D perhaps matches TRBD1 (5 bases). Germline V gene data show CDR1 as SEHNR and CDR2 as FQNEAQ (reference sequence). This CDR3 is 13 amino acids long. V lost 5 bases and J lost 4, with 11 bases in between. The CDR3 region is CASSAQGPYGYTF. CDR3 coding DNA: TGTGCCAGCAGCGCTCAGGGCCCCTATGGCTACACCTTC.

The V and J genes are TRBV4-3 and TRBJ2-7; D possibly corresponds to TRBD1 (6 bases). Trimming removed 0 bases from V and 1 base from J, with 13 bases in between. This CDR3 has 16 residues. Germline CDR1 is LGHNA and CDR2 is YSLEER. Here the CDR3 reads CASSQDWPGASYEQYF. CDR3 nucleotides: TGCGCCAGCAGCCAAGATTGGCCAGGGGCGTCCTACGAGCAGTACTTC.

The chain combines TRBV9 with TRBJ2-5; a possible D gene is TRBD2 (6 bases). The CDR3 is 15 amino acids. Trimming cost V 2 bases and J 3 bases, with 14 bases left between them. Germline CDR1 reads SGDLS; CDR2 reads YYNGEE. The DNA of the CDR3 is TGTGCCAGCAGCGTCAGCTACCGGGGGAAAGAGACCCAGTACTTC. This codes for CASSVSYRGKETQYF.

The V and J genes are TRBV25-1 and TRBJ1-1, with D perhaps TRBD1 (6 bases). Germline loops: CDR1 MGHDK, CDR2 SYGVNS. V shed 3 bases and J shed 0 bases, with 11 bases lying between them. The CDR3 has 15 residues. The DNA for the CDR3 is TGTGCCAGCAGTGATCGGGGGGGCTTGAACACTGAAGCTTTCTTT. Residues: CASSDRGGLNTEAFF. Full variable domain (remainder filled in from reference TRBV25-1 and TRBJ1-1): EADIYQTPRYLVIGTGKKITLECSQTMGHDKMYWYQQDPGMELHLIHYSYGVNSTEKGDLSSESTVSRIRTEHFPLTLESARPSHTSQYLCASSDRGGLNTEAFFGQGTRLTVV.

The gene calls are TRBV11-2 and TRBJ1-5; D might be TRBD1 (5 bases). Germline CDR1 and CDR2: SGHAT and FQNNGV. CDR3 length: 14 residues. The V end was cut by 5 bases, the J end by 5 bases, with 13 bases between. The CDR3 DNA reads TGTGCCAGCAGCCCAGGGTTTCTCGATCAGCCCCAGCATTTT. This codes for CASSPGFLDQPQHF.

The rearrangement uses TRBV6-5 and TRBJ1-3; 9 nucleotides match TRBD1. J gave up 3 bases and V 6 bases, and 6 bases lay outside the gene matches. The CDR3 is made up of 15 amino acids. The V gene's germline CDR1 is MNHEY and CDR2 SVGAGI. CDR3 sequence (DNA): TGTGCCAGCAGACTGGGGACAGGGTTTGGAAACACCATATATTTT. Translation: CASRLGTGFGNTIYF.

V is TRBV18 and J is TRBJ2-3, with 11 nucleotides matching TRBD2. V lost 6 bases and J lost 2; bases outside the gene matches: 22. The V gene's germline CDR1 is KGHSH and CDR2 LQKENI. The CDR3 runs to 21 residues. CDR3 sequence reads: CASSLSIPLAGVLRVTDTQYF. CDR3 nucleotide sequence: TGTGCCAGCTCCCTCAGTATCCCACTAGCGGGAGTCCTTCGAGTCACAGATACGCAGTATTTT.

J is TRBJ2-7 and V is TRBV10-3; 7 bases are shared with TRBD1. CDR3 length: 12 residues. Germline CDR1 ENHRY, CDR2 SYGVKD. V lost 5 bases and J lost 6; bases outside the gene matches: 4. CDR3 sequence reads: CAISKQGTEQYF. The CDR3 DNA reads as TGTGCCATCAGTAAACAGGGGACCGAGCAGTACTTC.

The chain employs TRBV11-2 and TRBJ1-6; TRBD1 might be the D (6 bases). The CDR3 covers 15 residues. Germline assignment: CDR1 SGHAT and CDR2 FQNNGV. V was pared by 5 bases and J by 7 bases, with 15 bases between. CDR3 sequence (DNA): TGTGCCAGCAGCCAAGGGGGGGGTGGGAATTCACCCCTCCACTTT. As protein: CASSQGGGGNSPLHF.

J is TRBJ1-2 and V is TRBV5-6; D is uncertain. The CDR3 extends over 14 amino acids. The germline V gene encodes CDR1 SGHDT and CDR2 YYEEEE. Trimming stripped 1 base from V and 8 bases from J, with 15 bases between. CDR3 DNA sequence: TGTGCCAGCAGCTTGCTCCCTACCAGCGGCGGCTACACCTTC. This codes for CASSLLPTSGGYTF. The full variable domain, rest sourced from reference TRBV5-6 and TRBJ1-2, is DAGVTQSPTHLIKTRGQQVTLRCSPKSGHDTVSWYQQALGQGPQFIFQYYEEEERQRGNFPDRFSGHQFPNYSSELNVNALLLGDSALYLCASSLLPTSGGYTFGSGTRLTVV.

This clone was seen a few times. The V call is TRBV9, the J call TRBJ2-3; the match to TRBD2 covers 7 bases. The CDR3 extends over 15 amino acids. V trimming: 3 bases; J trimming: 5 bases; junction bases outside the gene matches: 9. Germline V gives CDR1 SGDLS, CDR2 YYNGEE. The CDR3 protein is CASSAHQWGGDTQYF. CDR3 sequence (DNA): TGTGCCAGCAGCGCCCACCAATGGGGGGGAGATACGCAGTATTTT. The variable domain in full, with the rest retrieved from reference TRBV9 and TRBJ2-3, is DSGVTQTPKHLITATGQRVTLRCSPRSGDLSVYWYQQSLDQGLQFLIQYYNGEERAKGNILERFSAQQFPDLHSELNLSSLELGDSALYFCASSAHQWGGDTQYFGPGTRLTVL.

The V call is TRBV19, the J call TRBJ1-6; D is ambiguous. Germline values: CDR1 LNHDA, CDR2 SQIVND (reference sequence). There are 19 residues in the CDR3. V shed 6 bases and J shed 3 bases, with 24 bases lying between them. CDR3 sequence (DNA): TGTGCCAGTAGCAGATCCGGGGAGGCAACCAACTACTATAATTCACCCCTCCACTTT. Protein: CASSRSGEATNYYNSPLHF.

The chain uses TRBV4-3 and TRBJ1-6; D uncertain. Germline V gene lookup returns CDR1 LGHNA and CDR2 YSLEER. Trimming left V 0 bases short and J 14 bases short, with 17 bases between. This CDR3 region has 15 residues. The CDR3 loop reads CASSQDLSSQRALHF. CDR3 DNA sequence: TGCGCCAGCAGCCAAGATCTTTCAAGCCAGAGGGCCCTCCACTTT.

The rearrangement uses TRBV9 and TRBJ2-3; TRBD2 matches 8 bases. The CDR3 sequence is 16 residues long. Germline-derived CDR1 and CDR2 are SGDLS and YYNGEE. V lost 3 bases and J lost 1; bases outside the gene matches: 7. CDR3 sequence: CASSARGGSGTDTQYF. Written as DNA, the CDR3 is TGTGCCAGCAGCGCGCGCGGGGGGTCGGGCACAGATACGCAGTATTTT. The whole variable domain, remainder taken from reference TRBV9 and TRBJ2-3, is DSGVTQTPKHLITATGQRVTLRCSPRSGDLSVYWYQQSLDQGLQFLIQYYNGEERAKGNILERFSAQQFPDLHSELNLSSLELGDSALYFCASSARGGSGTDTQYFGPGTRLTVL.

The DNA of the CDR3 is TGCGCCAGCAGCTTGCAAGGGACAGGGATAAACTCACCCCTCCACTTT. It encodes CASSLQGTGINSPLHF. This chain links TRBV5-1 with TRBJ1-6; the match to TRBD1 covers 9 bases. CDR3 length: 16 residues. The V gene end was trimmed by 1 base and the J gene end by 10 bases; junction bases not matched to a gene: 9. Germline loops: CDR1 SGHRS, CDR2 YFSETQ.

The chain links TRBV7-2 to TRBJ1-5; D ambiguous. The length of the CDR3 is 15 residues. Germline lookup yields CDR1 SGHTA and CDR2 FQGNSA. Trimming cost V 8 bases and J 3 bases, with 17 bases left between them. DNA of the CDR3: TGTGCCAGCGGGTTGGGGAGGGAGCCCAATCAGCCCCAGCATTTT. The encoded protein is CASGLGREPNQPQHF.